This record covers a single T cell receptor beta chain. Seattle enrolled patients during active infection and tracked them longitudinally. The data originate from a study of blood T cell repertoires in COVID-19. The overall study: From the United States, Italy and Spain came samples of acute and convalescent COVID-19. PBMCs, B-cell-depleted T cells, or T cells were the source of the cDNA or gDNA that made up the material.

V was clipped by 3 bases and J by 15 bases, with 12 bases between them. Germline-derived CDR1 and CDR2 are MNHEY and SMNVEV (reference sequence). The CDR3 runs 11 residues. Using immunoSEQ multiplex PCR, the repertoire was profiled, and TCRdb retains in-frame clones only, with some absent. Counted here are about 170,000 clones, 85% occurring once; the ten biggest clones make up around 8.4%. The source material was peripheral blood. The receptor's source is a woman over 75 with COVID-19, enrolled during active disease. The V and J genes are TRBV27 and TRBJ2-1; D ambiguous. In DNA form, the CDR3 reads TGTGCCAGCAGTTTGGGCCCCCACACGTTCTTC. This translates into CASSLGPHTFF.